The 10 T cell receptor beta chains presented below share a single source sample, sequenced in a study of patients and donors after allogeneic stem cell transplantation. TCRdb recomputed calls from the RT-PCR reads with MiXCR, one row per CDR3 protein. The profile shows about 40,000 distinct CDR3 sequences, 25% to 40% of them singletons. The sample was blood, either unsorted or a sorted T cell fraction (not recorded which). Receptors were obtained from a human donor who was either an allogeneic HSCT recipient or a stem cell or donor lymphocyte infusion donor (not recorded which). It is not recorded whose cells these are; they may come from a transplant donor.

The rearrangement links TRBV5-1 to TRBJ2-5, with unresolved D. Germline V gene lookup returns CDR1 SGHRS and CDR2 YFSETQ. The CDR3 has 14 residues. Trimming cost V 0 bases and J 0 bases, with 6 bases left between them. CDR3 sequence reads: CASSLAIYQETQYF. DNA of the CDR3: TGCGCCAGCAGCTTGGCGATCTACCAAGAGACCCAGTACTTC.

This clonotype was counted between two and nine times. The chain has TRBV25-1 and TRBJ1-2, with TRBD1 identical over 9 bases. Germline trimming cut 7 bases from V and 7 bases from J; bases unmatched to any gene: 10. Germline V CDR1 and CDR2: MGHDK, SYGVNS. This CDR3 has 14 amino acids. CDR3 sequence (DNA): TGTGCCAGCACCTCCACTGGACAGGGGCCTGGCTACACCTTC. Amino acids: CASTSTGQGPGYTF.

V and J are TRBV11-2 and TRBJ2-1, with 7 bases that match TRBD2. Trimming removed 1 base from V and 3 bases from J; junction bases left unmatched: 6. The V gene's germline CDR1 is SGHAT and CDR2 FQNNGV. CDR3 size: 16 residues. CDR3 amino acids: CASSLAASGNYNEQFF. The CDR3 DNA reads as TGTGCCAGCAGCTTAGCAGCTAGCGGAAACTACAATGAGCAGTTCTTC.

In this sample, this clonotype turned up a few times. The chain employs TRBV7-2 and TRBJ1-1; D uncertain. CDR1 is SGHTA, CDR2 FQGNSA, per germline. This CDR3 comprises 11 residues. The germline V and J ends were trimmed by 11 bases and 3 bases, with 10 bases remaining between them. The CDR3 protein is CAEGGDTEAFF. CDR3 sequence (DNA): TGTGCCGAGGGTGGGGACACTGAAGCTTTCTTT.

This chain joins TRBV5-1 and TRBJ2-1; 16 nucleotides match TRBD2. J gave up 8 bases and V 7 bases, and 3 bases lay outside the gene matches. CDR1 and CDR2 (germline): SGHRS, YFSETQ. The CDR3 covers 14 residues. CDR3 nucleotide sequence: TGCGCCAGCTCGGGACTAGCGGGAGGGTATGAGCAGTTCTTC. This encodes CASSGLAGGYEQFF.

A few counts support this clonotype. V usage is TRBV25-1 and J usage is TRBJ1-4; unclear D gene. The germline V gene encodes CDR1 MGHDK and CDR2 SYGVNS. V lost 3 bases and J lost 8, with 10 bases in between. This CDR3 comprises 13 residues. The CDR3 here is CASSEPHPEKLFF. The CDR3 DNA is TGTGCCAGCAGTGAGCCTCATCCGGAAAAACTGTTTTTT.

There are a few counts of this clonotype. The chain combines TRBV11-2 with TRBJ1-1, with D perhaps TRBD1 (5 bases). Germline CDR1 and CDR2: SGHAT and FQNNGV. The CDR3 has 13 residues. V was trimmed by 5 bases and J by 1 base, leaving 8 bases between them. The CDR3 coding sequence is TGTGCCAGCAGCGTCGACAGGAACACTGAAGCTTTCTTT. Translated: CASSVDRNTEAFF.

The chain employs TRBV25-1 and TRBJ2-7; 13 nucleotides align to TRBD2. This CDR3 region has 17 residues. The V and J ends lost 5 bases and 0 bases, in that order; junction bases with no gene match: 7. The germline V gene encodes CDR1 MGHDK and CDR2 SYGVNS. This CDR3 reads CASSSGLAGAPSYEQYF. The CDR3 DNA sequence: TGTGCCAGCAGTTCAGGACTAGCGGGGGCGCCCTCCTACGAGCAGTACTTC.

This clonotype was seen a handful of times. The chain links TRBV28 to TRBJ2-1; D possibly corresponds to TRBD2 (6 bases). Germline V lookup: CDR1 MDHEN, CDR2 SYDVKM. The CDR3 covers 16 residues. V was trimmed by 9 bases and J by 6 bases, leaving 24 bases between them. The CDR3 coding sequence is TGTGCCAGTAGTCCCCGGAGTTGGCGGGATTCCAATGAGCAGTTCTTC. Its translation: CASSPRSWRDSNEQFF.

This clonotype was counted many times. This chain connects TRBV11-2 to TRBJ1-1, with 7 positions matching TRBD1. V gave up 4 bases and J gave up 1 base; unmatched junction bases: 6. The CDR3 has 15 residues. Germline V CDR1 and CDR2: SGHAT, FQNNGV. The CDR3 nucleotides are TGTGCCAGCAGCTCCTCGGGACAGCGGAACACTGAAGCTTTCTTT. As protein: CASSSSGQRNTEAFF.